Here is one TCR beta chain with its context. Per germline, CDR1 MDHEN and CDR2 SYDVKM. V was clipped by 10 bases and J by 5 bases, with 13 bases between them. This CDR3 region has 12 residues. Original data processing: Using reference gene primer amplification, nucleated cell counts were estimated. Generated by immunoSEQ multiplex PCR, the TCRdb table keeps only in-frame clones and is missing some. V and J calls and clone size are given by that table; D and trimming were obtained from the DNA. The sample holds under 200,000 clones, about 83% seen once. This sample was included in a study of blood T cell repertoires in COVID-19. On the study more broadly: Researchers got acute and convalescent COVID-19 samples from the United States, Italy and Spain.

The sequenced sample consisted of peripheral blood. The rearrangement uses TRBV28 and TRBJ2-3, with D possibly TRBD2 on 7 matching bases. This sequence originates from an elderly woman with acute or convalescent COVID-19. The CDR3 loop reads CATEGGEDTQYF. The CDR3 nucleotides read TGTGCCACCGAGGGGGGGGAAGATACGCAGTATTTT.